This is a list of T cell receptor beta chains from one sample in a study of blood T cell repertoires in COVID-19. Here immunoSEQ multiplex PCR was the method, and the copy in TCRdb shows in-frame clones only, minus some. The table lists around 140,000 clones, nearly 80% of them singletons. Sequencing used PBMCs or T cells enriched from blood (not recorded which). The receptors originated from a woman in her forties or fifties who had recovered from COVID-19. CDR3s include the opening cysteine and the closing phenylalanine or tryptophan. A D gene is named only where the DNA matches it firmly. Size is omitted from some rows. Given values are once, few, many or a class for expanded clones.

d_call,j_call,cdr3_length,clone_size,v_call,cdr3_aa,cdr3_nt
TRBD1,TRBJ2-2,15,.,TRBV25-1,CASLSDRGRTGELFF,TGTGCCAGCTTATCGGACAGGGGGCGCACCGGGGAGCTGTTTTTT
.,TRBJ1-1,16,.,TRBV3-1/TRBV3-2,CASSQGGGTATPEAFF,TGTGCCAGCAGCCAGGGCGGGGGCACGGCAACACCGGAAGCTTTCTTT
TRBD1,TRBJ2-1,14,.,TRBV6-5,CATHRGEGYNEQFF,TGTGCCACACACAGGGGCGAGGGGTACAATGAGCAGTTCTTC
TRBD1,TRBJ2-5,14,.,TRBV5-1,CASSTGTVQETQYF,TGCGCCAGCAGCACCGGGACAGTACAAGAGACCCAGTACTTC
.,TRBJ2-1,16,.,TRBV5-1,CASSVLTGSSYNEQFF,TGCGCCAGCAGCGTCCTGACAGGAAGCTCCTACAATGAGCAGTTCTTC
.,TRBJ2-7,15,.,TRBV3-1/TRBV3-2,CASSRGGTSSYEQYF,TGTGCCAGCAGCCGTGGCGGCACCAGCTCCTACGAGCAGTACTTC
.,TRBJ2-3,15,.,TRBV18,CASSPPIALADTQYF,TGTGCCAGCTCACCACCGATAGCGTTGGCAGATACGCAGTATTTT
TRBD1,TRBJ1-6,16,.,TRBV2,CASSVEETGRHSPLHF,TGTGCCAGCAGTGTTGAAGAGACAGGGCGCCATTCACCCCTCCACTTT
.,TRBJ1-1,14,.,TRBV5-1,CASSPDPGSTEAFF,TGCGCCAGCAGCCCGGACCCTGGGAGCACTGAAGCTTTCTTT
.,TRBJ1-5,17,few,TRBV23-1,CASSQSSDNDMNQPQHF,TGCGCCAGCAGTCAATCCAGTGACAACGATATGAATCAGCCCCAGCATTTT
.,TRBJ1-3,14,.,TRBV9,CASSRESSGNTIYF,TGTGCCAGCAGCCGCGAGAGCTCTGGAAACACCATATATTTT
.,TRBJ1-1,13,.,TRBV30,CAWSLLGSTEAFF,TGTGCCTGGAGTTTGTTGGGGAGCACTGAAGCTTTCTTT
.,TRBJ1-2,14,.,TRBV7-9,CASSPPLESYGYTF,TGTGCCAGCAGCCCCCCGCTGGAGAGCTATGGCTACACCTTC
.,TRBJ2-4,16,.,TRBV7-2,CASSTDGGKTKNIQYF,TGTGCCAGCAGCACAGATGGAGGGAAAACCAAAAACATTCAGTACTTC
.,TRBJ2-7,13,.,TRBV14,CASSPVGLYEQYF,TGTGCCAGCAGCCCCGTCGGACTCTACGAGCAGTACTTC
TRBD1,TRBJ2-2,15,few,TRBV11-2,CASSSRTGALGELFF,TGTGCCAGCAGCTCTCGGACAGGGGCATTGGGGGAGCTGTTTTTT
TRBD1,TRBJ1-2,14,.,TRBV7-2,CASSLSDRAGGYTF,TGTGCCAGCAGCTTAAGCGACAGGGCGGGTGGCTACACCTTC
TRBD1,TRBJ1-5,15,.,TRBV7-2,CASSLAQGAGQPQHF,TGTGCCAGCAGCTTAGCGCAGGGGGCTGGTCAGCCCCAGCATTTT
.,TRBJ1-2,12,.,TRBV6-5,CASSGDRYGYTF,TGTGCCAGTTCAGGGGATCGGTATGGCTACACCTTC
.,TRBJ2-7,10,.,TRBV20-1,CSARASEQYF,TGCAGTGCTAGAGCCTCCGAGCAGTACTTC
TRBD2,TRBJ2-1,15,.,TRBV6-5,CASRIAGAPVNEQFF,TGTGCCAGCAGAATAGCGGGAGCACCCGTGAATGAGCAGTTCTTC
.,TRBJ1-1,13,few,TRBV30,CAWRGGEDFEAFF,TGTGCCTGGAGAGGGGGGGAGGATTTTGAAGCTTTCTTT
TRBD1,TRBJ2-7,15,.,TRBV19,CASSTSGTGIYEQYF,TGTGCCAGTAGTACATCCGGGACAGGCATTTACGAGCAGTACTTC
.,TRBJ1-6,12,.,TRBV9,CASSGQGGPLHF,TGTGCCAGCAGCGGACAAGGGGGACCCCTCCACTTT
TRBD1,TRBJ2-6,18,few,TRBV7-2,CASSLGYRGGAGANVLTF,TGTGCCAGCAGCTTAGGTTATCGAGGGGGCGCTGGGGCCAACGTCCTGACTTTC
.,TRBJ1-4,18,.,TRBV4-1,CASSQGTFAGPPTEKLFF,TGCGCCAGCAGCCAAGGGACTTTTGCGGGACCACCCACTGAAAAACTGTTTTTT
.,TRBJ2-3,15,.,TRBV18,CASSVAGAGTDTQYF,TGTGCCAGCTCAGTTGCAGGGGCCGGCACAGATACGCAGTATTTT
TRBD2,TRBJ2-1,15,few,TRBV7-9,CASSHGLAAYNEQFF,TGTGCCAGCAGCCACGGACTAGCGGCCTACAATGAGCAGTTCTTC
TRBD1,TRBJ2-1,14,once,TRBV2,CASRKTGGNNEQFF,TGTGCCAGCAGGAAGACAGGGGGGAACAATGAGCAGTTCTTC
.,TRBJ2-1,14,.,TRBV27,CASSWRLADTEQFF,TGTGCCAGCAGTTGGCGGCTAGCTGATACCGAGCAGTTCTTC
.,TRBJ2-2,15,.,TRBV5-1,CASSAVGTNTGELFF,TGCGCCAGCAGCGCCGTCGGTACGAACACCGGGGAGCTGTTTTTT
TRBD1,TRBJ1-2,14,.,TRBV14,CASSRDSFHYGYTF,TGTGCCAGCAGCCGGGACAGCTTCCACTATGGCTACACCTTC
.,TRBJ1-2,15,medium-sized,TRBV4-1,CASSQASRGNYGYTF,TGCGCCAGCAGCCAAGCGTCCCGAGGAAACTATGGCTACACCTTC
.,TRBJ1-1,14,.,TRBV6-5,CASRVSQGKTEAFF,TGTGCCAGCAGGGTCTCGCAGGGGAAAACTGAAGCTTTCTTT
.,TRBJ2-1,15,.,TRBV19,CASSIEEYAYNEQFF,TGTGCCAGTAGTATTGAGGAGTACGCCTACAATGAGCAGTTCTTC
.,TRBJ2-2,16,.,TRBV27,CASSPAWGRPTGELFF,TGTGCCAGCAGCCCCGCGTGGGGCAGGCCCACCGGGGAGCTGTTTTTT
.,TRBJ1-3,16,many,TRBV27,CASSLPGGLSGNTIYF,TGTGCCAGCAGTTTACCGGGGGGTCTTTCCGGAAACACCATATATTTT
TRBD2,TRBJ2-7,16,.,TRBV27,CASSPFLSTSPYEQYF,TGTGCCAGCAGTCCTTTCCTCTCGACTAGCCCCTACGAGCAGTACTTC
TRBD1,TRBJ1-5,15,.,TRBV7-6,CASSNRGGHGQPQHF,TGTGCCAGCAGCAACAGGGGCGGGCACGGTCAGCCCCAGCATTTT
TRBD2,TRBJ2-3,14,.,TRBV24-1,CATSAGGATDTQYF,TGTGCCACCAGTGCGGGAGGGGCCACAGATACGCAGTATTTT
.,TRBJ1-5,18,.,TRBV19,CASSSPVQGLYSNQPQHF,TGTGCCAGTAGTTCCCCTGTACAGGGATTATATAGCAATCAGCCCCAGCATTTT
.,TRBJ2-7,15,.,TRBV28,CASSHPRLPPYEQYF,TGTGCCAGCAGTCACCCCCGCCTACCGCCCTACGAGCAGTACTTC
TRBD1,TRBJ2-7,15,once,TRBV11-2,CASSASGTGDYEQYF,TGTGCCAGCAGCGCCTCCGGGACAGGAGACTACGAGCAGTACTTC
.,TRBJ1-1,13,.,TRBV12-3/TRBV12-4,CASSPTSPTEAFF,TGTGCCAGCAGCCCCACTAGCCCCACTGAAGCTTTCTTT
TRBD1,TRBJ2-1,17,.,TRBV7-6,CASSRRQGHRTYNEQFF,TGTGCCAGCAGCCGGAGACAGGGGCATCGCACCTACAATGAGCAGTTCTTC
TRBD2,TRBJ2-5,16,.,TRBV7-2,CASSLAASGRWETQYF,TGTGCCAGCAGCTTAGCGGCCAGCGGGAGGTGGGAGACCCAGTACTTC
.,TRBJ1-2,15,.,TRBV28,CASRRSRGVNYGYTF,TGTGCCAGCAGGAGATCCCGGGGGGTCAACTATGGCTACACCTTC
.,TRBJ1-5,16,.,TRBV3-1/TRBV3-2,CASSQKYRDSESAQHF,TGTGCCAGCAGCCAAAAGTACCGGGACTCCGAGTCGGCCCAGCATTTT
TRBD2,TRBJ2-7,20,.,TRBV18,CASSPREGTSSSRSSYEQYF,TGTGCCAGCTCACCACGAGAAGGGACTAGCTCTTCTAGGAGCTCCTACGAGCAGTACTTC
TRBD1,TRBJ1-1,14,.,TRBV9,CASSQGDSGTEAFF,TGTGCCAGCAGCCAAGGGGACAGTGGGACTGAAGCTTTCTTT